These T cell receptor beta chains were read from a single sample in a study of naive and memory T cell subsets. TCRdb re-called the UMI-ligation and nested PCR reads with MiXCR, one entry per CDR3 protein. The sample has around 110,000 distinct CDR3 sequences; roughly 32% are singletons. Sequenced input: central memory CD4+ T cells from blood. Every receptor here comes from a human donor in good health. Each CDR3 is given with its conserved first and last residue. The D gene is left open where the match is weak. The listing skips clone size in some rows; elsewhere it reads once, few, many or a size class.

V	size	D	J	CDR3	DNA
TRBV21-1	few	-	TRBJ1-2	CASSKVGPANLSNYGYTF	TGTGCCAGCAGCAAAGTTGGGCCAGCTAACCTGTCTAACTATGGCTACACCTTC
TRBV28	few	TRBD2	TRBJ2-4	CASSLTSGALAKNIQYF	TGTGCCAGCAGTTTAACTAGCGGAGCTCTAGCCAAAAACATTCAGTACTTC
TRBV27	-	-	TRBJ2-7	CASRFGGRPGYEQYF	TGTGCCAGCCGCTTTGGGGGGAGGCCGGGGTACGAGCAGTACTTC
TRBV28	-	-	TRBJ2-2	CASRTATGELFF	TGTGCCAGCAGAACAGCAACCGGGGAGCTGTTTTTT
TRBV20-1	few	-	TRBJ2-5	CSARGTVQETQYF	TGCAGTGCTAGAGGAACCGTCCAAGAGACCCAGTACTTC
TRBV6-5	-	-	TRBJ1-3	CASRKQGIGNTIYF	TGTGCCAGCAGGAAGCAGGGAATCGGAAACACCATATATTTT
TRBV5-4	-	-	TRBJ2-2	CASSLDQNTGELFF	TGTGCCAGCAGCTTGGACCAGAACACCGGGGAGCTGTTTTTT
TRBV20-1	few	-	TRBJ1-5	CSAIEIPGFNQPQHF	TGCAGTGCTATAGAGATCCCGGGGTTCAATCAGCCCCAGCATTTT
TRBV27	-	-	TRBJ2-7	CASRGSGIPYEQYF	TGTGCCAGCAGAGGAAGTGGGATACCCTACGAGCAGTACTTC
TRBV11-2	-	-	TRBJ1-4	CASSSTGSTNEKLFF	TGTGCCAGCAGCTCGACGGGTTCAACTAATGAAAAACTGTTTTTT
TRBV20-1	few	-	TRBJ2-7	CSARDLGRGYEQYF	TGCAGTGCTAGAGATTTAGGGAGGGGGTACGAGCAGTACTTC
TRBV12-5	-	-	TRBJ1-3	CASGAGGWRSSGNTIYF	TGTGCTAGTGGTGCCGGCGGATGGCGAAGCTCTGGAAACACCATATATTTT
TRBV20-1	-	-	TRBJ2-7	CSAIAPTYEQYF	TGCAGTGCTATAGCGCCCACCTACGAGCAGTACTTC
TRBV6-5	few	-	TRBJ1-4	CASSYSVTSMGTNEKLFF	TGTGCCAGCAGTTACTCGGTCACGTCGATGGGGACTAATGAAAAACTGTTTTTT
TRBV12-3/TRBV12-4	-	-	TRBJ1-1	CASSLAGGNTEAFF	TGTGCCAGCAGTTTAGCAGGGGGGAACACTGAAGCTTTCTTT
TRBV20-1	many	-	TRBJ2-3	CSAREQGSATQYF	TGCAGTGCTAGAGAACAGGGCTCAGCTACGCAGTATTTT
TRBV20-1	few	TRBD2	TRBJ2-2	CSARVVSGPYTGELFF	TGCAGTGCTAGAGTCGTTAGCGGGCCTTACACCGGGGAGCTGTTTTTT
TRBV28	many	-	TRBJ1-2	CASRTGGGAGYGYTF	TGTGCCAGCAGGACAGGCGGAGGTGCTGGCTATGGCTACACCTTC
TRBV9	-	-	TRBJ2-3	CASSVGSLTDTQYF	TGTGCCAGCAGCGTAGGCTCTCTAACAGATACGCAGTATTTT
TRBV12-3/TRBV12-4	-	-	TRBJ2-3	CATTSTSTDTQYF	TGTGCCACTACTAGTACTAGCACAGATACGCAGTATTTT
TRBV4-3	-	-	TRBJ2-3	CASSQGSTDTQYF	TGCGCCAGCAGCCAGGGTAGCACAGATACGCAGTATTTT
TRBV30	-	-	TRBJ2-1	CAWSLPILEQFF	TGTGCCTGGAGTCTCCCTATACTTGAGCAGTTCTTC
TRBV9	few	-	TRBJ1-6	CASSSDWSPLHF	TGTGCCAGCAGCTCGGATTGGTCACCCCTCCACTTT
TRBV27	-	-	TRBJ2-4	CASSSGGLAKNIQYF	TGTGCCAGCAGTTCCGGGGGACTAGCCAAAAACATTCAGTACTTC
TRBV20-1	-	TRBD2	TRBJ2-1	CSARYGRATSNEQFF	TGCAGTGCTAGGTATGGGAGGGCTACTTCCAATGAGCAGTTCTTC
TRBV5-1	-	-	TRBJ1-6	CASSWGDTRRDSPLHF	TGCGCCAGCAGCTGGGGGGACACCCGCCGGGATTCACCCCTCCACTTT
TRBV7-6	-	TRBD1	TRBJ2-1	CASSLDTTLTGVEQFF	TGTGCCAGCAGCTTAGACACTACCCTAACAGGGGTCGAGCAGTTCTTC
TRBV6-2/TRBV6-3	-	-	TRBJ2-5	CASSYSSLVETQYF	TGTGCCAGCAGTTACTCATCCCTGGTGGAGACCCAGTACTTC